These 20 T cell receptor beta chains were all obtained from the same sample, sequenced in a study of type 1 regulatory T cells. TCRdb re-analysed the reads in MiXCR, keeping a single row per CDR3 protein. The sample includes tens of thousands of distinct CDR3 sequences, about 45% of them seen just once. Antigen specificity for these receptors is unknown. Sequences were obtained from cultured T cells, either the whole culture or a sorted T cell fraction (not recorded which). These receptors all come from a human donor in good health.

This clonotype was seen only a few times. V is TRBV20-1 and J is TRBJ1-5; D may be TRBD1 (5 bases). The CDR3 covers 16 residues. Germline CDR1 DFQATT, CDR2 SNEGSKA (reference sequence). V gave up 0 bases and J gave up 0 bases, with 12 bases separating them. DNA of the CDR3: TGCAGTGCTAGAGAGTTACAGGCTTATAGCAATCAGCCCCAGCATTTT. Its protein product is CSARELQAYSNQPQHF.

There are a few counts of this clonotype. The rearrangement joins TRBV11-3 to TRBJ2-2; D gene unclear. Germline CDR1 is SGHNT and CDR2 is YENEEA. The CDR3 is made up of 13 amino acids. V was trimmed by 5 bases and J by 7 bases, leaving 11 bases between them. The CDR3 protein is CASSDPMVGELFF. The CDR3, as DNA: TGTGCCAGCAGCGACCCCATGGTCGGGGAGCTGTTTTTT.

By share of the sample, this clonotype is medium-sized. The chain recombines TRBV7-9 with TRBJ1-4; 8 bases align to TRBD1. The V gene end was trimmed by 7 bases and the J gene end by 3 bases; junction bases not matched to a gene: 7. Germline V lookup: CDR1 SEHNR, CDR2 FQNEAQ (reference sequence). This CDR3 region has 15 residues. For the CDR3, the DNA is TGTGCCAGCAACAAAGGACAGGGAGCTAATGAAAAACTGTTTTTT. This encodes CASNKGQGANEKLFF. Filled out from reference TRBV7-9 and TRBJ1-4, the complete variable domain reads DTGVSQNPRHKITKRGQNVTFRCDPISEHNRLYWYRQTLGQGPEFLTYFQNEAQLEKSRLLSDRFSAERPKGSFSTLEIQRTEQGDSAMYLCASNKGQGANEKLFFGSGTQLSVL.

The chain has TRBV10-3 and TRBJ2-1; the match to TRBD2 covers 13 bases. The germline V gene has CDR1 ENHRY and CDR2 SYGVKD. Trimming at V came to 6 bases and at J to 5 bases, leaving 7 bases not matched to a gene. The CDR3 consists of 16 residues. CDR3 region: CAIRTSGGGLDNEQFF. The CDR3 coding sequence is TGTGCCATCAGAACTAGCGGGGGGGGCCTGGACAATGAGCAGTTCTTC.

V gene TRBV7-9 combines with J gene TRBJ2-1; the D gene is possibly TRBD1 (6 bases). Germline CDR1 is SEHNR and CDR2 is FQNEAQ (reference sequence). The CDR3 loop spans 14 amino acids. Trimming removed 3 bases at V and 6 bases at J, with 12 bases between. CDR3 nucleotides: TGTGCCAGCAGCTTCCCCCAGGGGAGCAATGAGCAGTTCTTC. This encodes CASSFPQGSNEQFF. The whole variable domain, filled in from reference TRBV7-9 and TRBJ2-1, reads DTGVSQNPRHKITKRGQNVTFRCDPISEHNRLYWYRQTLGQGPEFLTYFQNEAQLEKSRLLSDRFSAERPKGSFSTLEIQRTEQGDSAMYLCASSFPQGSNEQFFGPGTRLTVL.

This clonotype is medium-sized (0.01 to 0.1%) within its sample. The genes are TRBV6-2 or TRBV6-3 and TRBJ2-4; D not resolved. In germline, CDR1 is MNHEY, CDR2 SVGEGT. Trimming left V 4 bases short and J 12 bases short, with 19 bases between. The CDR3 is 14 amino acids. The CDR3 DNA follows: TGTGCCAGCAGTTCTGGGCCGGAGAAAGGCGGTCAGTACTTC. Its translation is CASSSGPEKGGQYF.

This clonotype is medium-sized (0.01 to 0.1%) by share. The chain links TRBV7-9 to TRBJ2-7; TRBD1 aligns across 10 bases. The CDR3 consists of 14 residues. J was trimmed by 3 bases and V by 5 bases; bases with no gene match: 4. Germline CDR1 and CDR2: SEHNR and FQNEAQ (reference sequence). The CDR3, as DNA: TGTGCCAGCAGCGCGCGGACAGGGGGCTACGAGCAGTACTTC. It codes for CASSARTGGYEQYF.

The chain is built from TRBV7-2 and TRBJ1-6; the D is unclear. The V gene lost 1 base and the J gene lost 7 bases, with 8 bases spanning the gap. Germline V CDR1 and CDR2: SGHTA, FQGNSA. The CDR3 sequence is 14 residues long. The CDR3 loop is CASSLDLVNSPLHF. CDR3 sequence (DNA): TGTGCCAGCAGCTTAGATTTGGTGAATTCACCCCTCCACTTT.

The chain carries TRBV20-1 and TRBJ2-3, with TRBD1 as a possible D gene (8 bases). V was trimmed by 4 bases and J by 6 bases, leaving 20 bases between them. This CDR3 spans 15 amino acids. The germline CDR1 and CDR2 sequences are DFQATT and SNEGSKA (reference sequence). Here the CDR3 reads CSANEGQAGGDTQYF. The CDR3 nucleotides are TGCAGTGCTAACGAGGGACAGGCCGGGGGGGATACGCAGTATTTT.

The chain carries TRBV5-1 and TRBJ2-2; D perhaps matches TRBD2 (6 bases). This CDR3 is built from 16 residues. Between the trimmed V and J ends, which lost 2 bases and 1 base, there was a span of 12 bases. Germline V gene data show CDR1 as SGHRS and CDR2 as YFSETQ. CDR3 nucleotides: TGCGCCAGCAGCTTCCGGACGGGGGTGAACACCGGGGAGCTGTTTTTT. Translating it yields CASSFRTGVNTGELFF.

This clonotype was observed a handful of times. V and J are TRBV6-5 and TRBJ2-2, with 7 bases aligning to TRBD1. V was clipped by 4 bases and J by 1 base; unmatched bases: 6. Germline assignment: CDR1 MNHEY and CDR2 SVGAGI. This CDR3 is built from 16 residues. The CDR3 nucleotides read TGTGCCAGCAGTTTTAGACAGGGTGGGAACACCGGGGAGCTGTTTTTT. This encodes CASSFRQGGNTGELFF.

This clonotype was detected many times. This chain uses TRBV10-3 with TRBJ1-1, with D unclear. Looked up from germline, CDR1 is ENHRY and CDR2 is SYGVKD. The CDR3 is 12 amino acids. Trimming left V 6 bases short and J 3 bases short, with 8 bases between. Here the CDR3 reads CAISDPYTEAFF. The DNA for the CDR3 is TGTGCCATCAGCGATCCCTACACTGAAGCTTTCTTT.

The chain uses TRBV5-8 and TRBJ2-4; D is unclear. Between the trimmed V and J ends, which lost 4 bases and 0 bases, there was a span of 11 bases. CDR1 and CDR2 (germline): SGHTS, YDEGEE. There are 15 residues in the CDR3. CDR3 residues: CASSILTLAKNIQYF. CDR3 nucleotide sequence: TGTGCCAGCAGCATACTGACACTAGCCAAAAACATTCAGTACTTC.

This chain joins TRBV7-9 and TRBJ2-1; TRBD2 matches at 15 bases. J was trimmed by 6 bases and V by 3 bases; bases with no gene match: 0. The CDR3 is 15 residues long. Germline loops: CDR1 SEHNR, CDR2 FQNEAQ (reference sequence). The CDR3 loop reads CASSLGLAGGNEQFF. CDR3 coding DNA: TGTGCCAGCAGCTTGGGACTAGCGGGGGGCAATGAGCAGTTCTTC.

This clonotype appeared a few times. This CDR3 is CAWSVIGNTEAFF. The CDR3 DNA follows: TGTGCCTGGAGTGTGATAGGGAACACTGAAGCTTTCTTT. The chain links TRBV30 to TRBJ1-1; no clear D gene. Germline loops: CDR1 GTSNPN, CDR2 SVGIG (reference sequence). The ends were cut back, 0 bases at V and 1 base at J, with 6 bases in the middle. The CDR3 is made up of 13 amino acids.

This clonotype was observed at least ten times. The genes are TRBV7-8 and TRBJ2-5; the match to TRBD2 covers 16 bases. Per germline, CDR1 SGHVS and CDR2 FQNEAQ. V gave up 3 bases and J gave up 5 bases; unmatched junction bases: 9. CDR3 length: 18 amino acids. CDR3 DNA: TGTGCCAGCAGCTTGTTACCGGGACTAGCGGGGGGGCTCGAGACCCAGTACTTC. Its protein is CASSLLPGLAGGLETQYF.

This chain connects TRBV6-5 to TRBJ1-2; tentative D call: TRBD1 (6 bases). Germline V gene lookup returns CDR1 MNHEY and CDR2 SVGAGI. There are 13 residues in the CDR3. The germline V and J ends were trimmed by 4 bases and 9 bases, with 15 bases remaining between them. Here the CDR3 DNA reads TGTGCCAGCAGTTTACAGGGCTCTAGCAGCTACACCTTC. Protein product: CASSLQGSSSYTF.

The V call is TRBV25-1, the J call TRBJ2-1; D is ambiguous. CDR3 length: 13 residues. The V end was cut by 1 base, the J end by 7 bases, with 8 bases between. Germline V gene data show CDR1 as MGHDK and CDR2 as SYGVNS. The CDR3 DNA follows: TGTGCCAGCAGTGAATCCGGGCTGAATGAGCAGTTCTTC. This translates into CASSESGLNEQFF.

The CDR3 region has the DNA TGCAGTGCTACCGGACTAGCGGGGGCCAATAACAATGAGCAGTTCTTC. Translated: CSATGLAGANNNEQFF. V is TRBV20-1 and J is TRBJ2-1; TRBD2 matches at 13 bases. The CDR3 has 16 residues. The V gene's germline CDR1 is DFQATT and CDR2 SNEGSKA (reference sequence). Losses at the gene ends were 4 bases for V and 5 bases for J; bases not matched to a gene: 8.

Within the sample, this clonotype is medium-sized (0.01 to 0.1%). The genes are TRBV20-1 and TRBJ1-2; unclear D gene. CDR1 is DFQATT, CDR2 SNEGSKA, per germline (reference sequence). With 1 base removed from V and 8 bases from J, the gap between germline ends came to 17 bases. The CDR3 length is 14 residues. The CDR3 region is CSARVSSALVGYTF. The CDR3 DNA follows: TGCAGTGCTAGAGTCTCGTCGGCCCTAGTGGGCTACACCTTC.